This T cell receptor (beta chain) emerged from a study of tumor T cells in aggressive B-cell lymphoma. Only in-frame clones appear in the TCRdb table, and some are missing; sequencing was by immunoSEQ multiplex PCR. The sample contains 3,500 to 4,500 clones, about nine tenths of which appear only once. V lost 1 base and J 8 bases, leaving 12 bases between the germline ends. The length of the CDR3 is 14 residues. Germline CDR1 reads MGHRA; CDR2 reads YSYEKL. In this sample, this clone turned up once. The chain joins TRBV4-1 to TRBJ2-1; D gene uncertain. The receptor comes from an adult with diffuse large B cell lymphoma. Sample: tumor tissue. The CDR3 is CASSQAGIDHEQFF. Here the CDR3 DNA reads TGCGCCAGCAGCCAAGCGGGTATTGACCATGAGCAGTTCTTC.